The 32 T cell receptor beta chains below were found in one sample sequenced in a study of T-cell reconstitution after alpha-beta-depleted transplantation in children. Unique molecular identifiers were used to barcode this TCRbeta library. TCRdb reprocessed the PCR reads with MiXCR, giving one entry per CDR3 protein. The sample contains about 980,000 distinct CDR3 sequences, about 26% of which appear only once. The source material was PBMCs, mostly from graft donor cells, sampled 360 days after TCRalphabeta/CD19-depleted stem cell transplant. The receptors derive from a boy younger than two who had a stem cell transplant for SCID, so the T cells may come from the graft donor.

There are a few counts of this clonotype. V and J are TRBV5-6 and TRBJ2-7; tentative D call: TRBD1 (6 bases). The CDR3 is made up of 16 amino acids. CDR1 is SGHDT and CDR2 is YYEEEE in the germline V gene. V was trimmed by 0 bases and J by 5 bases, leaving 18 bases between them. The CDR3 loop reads CASSLGTAAPSHEQYF. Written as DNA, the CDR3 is TGTGCCAGCAGCTTGGGGACAGCGGCCCCCTCACACGAGCAGTACTTC.

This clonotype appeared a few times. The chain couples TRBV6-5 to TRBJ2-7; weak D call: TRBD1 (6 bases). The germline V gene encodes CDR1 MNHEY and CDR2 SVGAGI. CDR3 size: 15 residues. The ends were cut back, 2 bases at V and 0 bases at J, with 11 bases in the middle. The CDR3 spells CASSYAGTSSYEQYF. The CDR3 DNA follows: TGTGCCAGCAGTTACGCCGGGACATCCTCCTACGAGCAGTACTTC.

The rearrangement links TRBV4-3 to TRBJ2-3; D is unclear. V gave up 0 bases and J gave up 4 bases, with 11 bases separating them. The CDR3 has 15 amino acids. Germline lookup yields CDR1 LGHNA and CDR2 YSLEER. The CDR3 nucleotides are TGCGCCAGCAGCCAAGACGGCATTGGGGCAGATACGCAGTATTTT. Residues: CASSQDGIGADTQYF.

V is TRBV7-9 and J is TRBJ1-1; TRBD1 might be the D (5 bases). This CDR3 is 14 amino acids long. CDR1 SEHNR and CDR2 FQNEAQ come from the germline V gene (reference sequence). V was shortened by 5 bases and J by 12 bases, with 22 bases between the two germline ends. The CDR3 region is CASSPLGVGGVTFF. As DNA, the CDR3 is TGTGCCAGCAGCCCACTGGGAGTGGGAGGGGTAACTTTCTTT.

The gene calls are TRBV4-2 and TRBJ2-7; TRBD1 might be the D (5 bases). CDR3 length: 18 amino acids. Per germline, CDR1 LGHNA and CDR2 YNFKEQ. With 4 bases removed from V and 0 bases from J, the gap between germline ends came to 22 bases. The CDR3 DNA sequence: TGTGCCAGCAGCCGAGCTCCTATACAGGTCCAGAGCTCCTACGAGCAGTACTTC. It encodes CASSRAPIQVQSSYEQYF.

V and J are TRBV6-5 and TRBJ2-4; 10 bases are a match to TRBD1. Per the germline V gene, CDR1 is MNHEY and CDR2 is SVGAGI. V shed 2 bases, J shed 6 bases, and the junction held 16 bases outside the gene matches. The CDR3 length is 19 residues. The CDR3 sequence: CASSYGGLRGQGVGNIQYF. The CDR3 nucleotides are TGTGCCAGCAGTTACGGGGGTCTTCGTGGACAGGGGGTTGGAAACATTCAGTACTTC.

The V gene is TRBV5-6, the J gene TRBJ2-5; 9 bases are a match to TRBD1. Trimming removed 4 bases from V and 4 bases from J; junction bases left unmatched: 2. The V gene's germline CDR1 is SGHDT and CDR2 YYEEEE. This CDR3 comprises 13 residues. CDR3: CASSKTGGETQYF. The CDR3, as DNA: TGTGCCAGCAGCAAGACAGGGGGAGAGACCCAGTACTTC.

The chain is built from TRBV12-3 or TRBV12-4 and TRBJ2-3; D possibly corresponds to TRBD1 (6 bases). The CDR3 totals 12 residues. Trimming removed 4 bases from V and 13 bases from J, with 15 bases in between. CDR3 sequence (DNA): TGTGCCAGCAGTTCGACAGGACCTTACGAGTATTTT. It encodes CASSSTGPYEYF.

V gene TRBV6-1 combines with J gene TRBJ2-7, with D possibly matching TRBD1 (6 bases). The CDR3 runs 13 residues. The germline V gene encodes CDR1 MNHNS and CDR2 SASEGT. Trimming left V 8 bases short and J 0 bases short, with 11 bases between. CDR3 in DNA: TGTGCCAGCGGGAGACAGGCCTCCTACGAGCAGTACTTC. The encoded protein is CASGRQASYEQYF.

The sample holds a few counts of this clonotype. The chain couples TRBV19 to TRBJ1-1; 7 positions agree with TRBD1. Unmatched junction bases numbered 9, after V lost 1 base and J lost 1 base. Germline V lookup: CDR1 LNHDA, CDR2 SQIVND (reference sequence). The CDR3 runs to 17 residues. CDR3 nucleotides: TGTGCCAGTAGTATAGTGCGACAGGGACTCCCGAACACTGAAGCTTTCTTT. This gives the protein CASSIVRQGLPNTEAFF. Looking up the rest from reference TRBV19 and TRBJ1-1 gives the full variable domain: DGGITQSPKYLFRKEGQNVTLSCEQNLNHDAMYWYRQDPGQGLRLIYYSQIVNDFQKGDIAEGYSVSREKKESFPLTVTSAQKNPTAFYLCASSIVRQGLPNTEAFFGQGTRLTVV.

CDR3 sequence: CSARGFAGGYEQYF. The DNA for the CDR3 is TGCAGTGCTAGAGGGTTTGCAGGAGGCTACGAGCAGTACTTC. V usage is TRBV20-1 and J usage is TRBJ2-7, with TRBD2 as a possible D gene (5 bases). The germline V and J ends were trimmed by 1 base and 3 bases, with 13 bases remaining between them. The CDR3 extends over 14 amino acids. CDR1 is DFQATT and CDR2 is SNEGSKA in the germline V gene (reference sequence).

The DNA of the CDR3 is TGCAGTGCTCCCCGGCGCGGGGGGGACCCCTACAATGAGCAGTTCTTC. Its translation: CSAPRRGGDPYNEQFF. The V gene is TRBV20-1, the J gene TRBJ2-1; 9 positions agree with TRBD2. After removal of 5 bases from V and 2 bases from J, the junction contained 10 bases not matched to a gene. The CDR3 runs 16 residues. Germline V gives CDR1 DFQATT, CDR2 SNEGSKA (reference sequence).

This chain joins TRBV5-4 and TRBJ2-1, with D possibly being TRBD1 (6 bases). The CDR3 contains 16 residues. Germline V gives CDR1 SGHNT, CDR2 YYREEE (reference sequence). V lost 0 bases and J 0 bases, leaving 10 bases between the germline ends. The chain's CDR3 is CASSLGWGPSYNEQFF. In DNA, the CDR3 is TGTGCCAGCAGCTTGGGCTGGGGGCCCTCCTACAATGAGCAGTTCTTC.

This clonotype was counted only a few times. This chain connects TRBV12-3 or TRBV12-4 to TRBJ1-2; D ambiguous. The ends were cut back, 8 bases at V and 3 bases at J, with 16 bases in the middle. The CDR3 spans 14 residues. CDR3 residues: CASGRGFPYYGYTF. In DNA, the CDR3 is TGTGCCAGCGGACGTGGGTTCCCATACTATGGCTACACCTTC.

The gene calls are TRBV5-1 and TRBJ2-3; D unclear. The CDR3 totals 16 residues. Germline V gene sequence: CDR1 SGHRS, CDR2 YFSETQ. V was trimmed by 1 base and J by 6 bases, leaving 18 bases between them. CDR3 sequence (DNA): TGCGCCAGCAGCTTGCGCCGGTCTCTACATGGGGATACGCAGTATTTT. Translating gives CASSLRRSLHGDTQYF.

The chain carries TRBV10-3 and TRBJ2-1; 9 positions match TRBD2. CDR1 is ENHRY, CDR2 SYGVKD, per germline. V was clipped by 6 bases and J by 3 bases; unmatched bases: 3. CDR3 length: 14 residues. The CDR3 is CAIRSGGRYNEQFF. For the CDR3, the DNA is TGTGCCATCAGGAGCGGGGGGCGCTACAATGAGCAGTTCTTC.

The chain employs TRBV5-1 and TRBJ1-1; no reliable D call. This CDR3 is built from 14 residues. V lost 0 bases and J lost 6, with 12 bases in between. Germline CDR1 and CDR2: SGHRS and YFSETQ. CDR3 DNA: TGCGCCAGCAGCTTGGCCTGGGGTGGAGCTGAAGCTTTCTTT. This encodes CASSLAWGGAEAFF.

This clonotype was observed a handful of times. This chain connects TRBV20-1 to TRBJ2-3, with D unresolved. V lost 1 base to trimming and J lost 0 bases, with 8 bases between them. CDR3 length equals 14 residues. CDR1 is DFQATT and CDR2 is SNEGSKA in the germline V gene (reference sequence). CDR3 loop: CSARGSPSTDTQYF. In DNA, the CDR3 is TGCAGTGCTAGAGGGTCTCCTAGCACAGATACGCAGTATTTT.

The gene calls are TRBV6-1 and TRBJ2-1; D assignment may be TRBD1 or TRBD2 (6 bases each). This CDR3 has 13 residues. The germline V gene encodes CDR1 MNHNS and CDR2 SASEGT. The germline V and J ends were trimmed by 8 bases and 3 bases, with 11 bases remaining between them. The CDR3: CASRGQYYNEQFF. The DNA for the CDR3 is TGTGCCAGCCGGGGGCAGTACTACAATGAGCAGTTCTTC.

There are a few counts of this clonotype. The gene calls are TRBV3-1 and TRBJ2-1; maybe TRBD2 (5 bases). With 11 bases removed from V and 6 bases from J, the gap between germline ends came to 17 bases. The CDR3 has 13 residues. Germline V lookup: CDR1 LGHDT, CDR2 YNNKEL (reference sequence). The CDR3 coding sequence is TGTGCCGCCAGCGGAGGACGTCTCAATGAGCAGTTCTTC. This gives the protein CAASGGRLNEQFF.

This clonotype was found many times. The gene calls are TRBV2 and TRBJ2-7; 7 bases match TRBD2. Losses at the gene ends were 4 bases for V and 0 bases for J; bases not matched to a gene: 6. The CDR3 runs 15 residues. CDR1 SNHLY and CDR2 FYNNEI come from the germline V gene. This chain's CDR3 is CASSVGTIISYEQYF. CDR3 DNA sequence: TGTGCCAGCAGTGTGGGGACTATTATCTCCTACGAGCAGTACTTC.

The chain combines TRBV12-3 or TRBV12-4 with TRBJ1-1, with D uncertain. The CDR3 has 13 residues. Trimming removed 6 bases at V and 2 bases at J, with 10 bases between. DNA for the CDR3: TGTGCCAGCAGCGACACTGCAAACACTGAAGCTTTCTTT. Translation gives CASSDTANTEAFF.

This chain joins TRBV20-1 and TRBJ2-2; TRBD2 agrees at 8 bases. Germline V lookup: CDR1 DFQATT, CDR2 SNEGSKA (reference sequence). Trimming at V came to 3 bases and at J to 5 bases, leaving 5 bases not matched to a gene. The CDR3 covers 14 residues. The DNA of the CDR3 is TGCAGTGCTAGGAGCGGGGGTGGGACCGGGGAGCTGTTTTTT. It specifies CSARSGGGTGELFF.

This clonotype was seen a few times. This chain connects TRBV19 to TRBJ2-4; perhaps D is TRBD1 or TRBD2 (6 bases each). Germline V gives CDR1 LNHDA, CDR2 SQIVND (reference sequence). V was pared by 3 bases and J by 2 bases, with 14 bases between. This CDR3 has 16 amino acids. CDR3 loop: CASSIRRGATKNIQYF. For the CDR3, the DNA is TGTGCCAGTAGTATCCGAAGGGGGGCGACCAAAAACATTCAGTACTTC.

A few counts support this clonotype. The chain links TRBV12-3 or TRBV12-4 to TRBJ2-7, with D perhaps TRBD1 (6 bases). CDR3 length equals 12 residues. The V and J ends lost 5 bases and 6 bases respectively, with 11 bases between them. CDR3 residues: CASSTRGLEQYF. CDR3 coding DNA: TGTGCCAGCAGTACCAGGGGTCTCGAGCAGTACTTC.

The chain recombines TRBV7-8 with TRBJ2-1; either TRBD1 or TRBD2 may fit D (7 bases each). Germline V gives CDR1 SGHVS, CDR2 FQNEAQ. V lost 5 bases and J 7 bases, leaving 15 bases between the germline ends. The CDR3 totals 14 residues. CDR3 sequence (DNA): TGTGCCAGCAGCCGACCAGGGGGGGTGAATGAGCAGTTCTTC. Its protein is CASSRPGGVNEQFF. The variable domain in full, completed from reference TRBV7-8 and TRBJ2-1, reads GAGVSQSPRYKVAKRGQDVALRCDPISGHVSLFWYQQALGQGPEFLTYFQNEAQLDKSGLPSDRFFAERPEGSVSTLKIQRTQQEDSAVYLCASSRPGGVNEQFFGPGTRLTVL.

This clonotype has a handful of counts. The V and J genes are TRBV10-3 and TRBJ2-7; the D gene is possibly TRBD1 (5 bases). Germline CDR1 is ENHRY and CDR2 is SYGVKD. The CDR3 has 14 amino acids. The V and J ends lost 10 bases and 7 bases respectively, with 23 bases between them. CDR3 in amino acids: CATARQDILNEQYF. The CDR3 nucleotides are TGTGCCACCGCCCGGCAGGACATCCTAAATGAGCAGTACTTC.

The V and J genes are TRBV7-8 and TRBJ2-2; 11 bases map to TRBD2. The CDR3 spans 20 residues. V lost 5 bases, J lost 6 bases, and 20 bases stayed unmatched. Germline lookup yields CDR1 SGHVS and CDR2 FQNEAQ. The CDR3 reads CASSEQLSGGADIVAGELFF. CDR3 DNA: TGTGCCAGCAGCGAACAACTTAGCGGGGGGGCCGATATCGTCGCCGGGGAGCTGTTTTTT. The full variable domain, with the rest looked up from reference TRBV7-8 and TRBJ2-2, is GAGVSQSPRYKVAKRGQDVALRCDPISGHVSLFWYQQALGQGPEFLTYFQNEAQLDKSGLPSDRFFAERPEGSVSTLKIQRTQQEDSAVYLCASSEQLSGGADIVAGELFFGEGSRLTVL.

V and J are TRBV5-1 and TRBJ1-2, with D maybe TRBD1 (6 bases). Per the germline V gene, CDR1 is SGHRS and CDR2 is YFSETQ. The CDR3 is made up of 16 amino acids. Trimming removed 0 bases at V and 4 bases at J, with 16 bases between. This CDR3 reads CASSLAGGAQSYGYTF. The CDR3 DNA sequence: TGCGCCAGCAGCTTGGCCGGGGGGGCGCAGAGCTATGGCTACACCTTC.

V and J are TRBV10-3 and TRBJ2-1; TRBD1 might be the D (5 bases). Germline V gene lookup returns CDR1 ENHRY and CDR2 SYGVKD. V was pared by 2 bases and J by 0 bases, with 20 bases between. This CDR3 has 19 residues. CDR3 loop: CAISEAGRVGPSSYNEQFF. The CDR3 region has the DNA TGTGCCATCAGTGAGGCCGGCAGGGTGGGCCCCAGCTCCTACAATGAGCAGTTCTTC.

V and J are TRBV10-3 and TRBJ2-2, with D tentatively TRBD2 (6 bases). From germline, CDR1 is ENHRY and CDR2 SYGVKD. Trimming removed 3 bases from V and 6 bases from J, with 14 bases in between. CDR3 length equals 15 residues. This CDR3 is CAISDVEGLSGELFF. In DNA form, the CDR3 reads TGTGCCATCAGTGATGTGGAGGGCTTATCCGGGGAGCTGTTTTTT.

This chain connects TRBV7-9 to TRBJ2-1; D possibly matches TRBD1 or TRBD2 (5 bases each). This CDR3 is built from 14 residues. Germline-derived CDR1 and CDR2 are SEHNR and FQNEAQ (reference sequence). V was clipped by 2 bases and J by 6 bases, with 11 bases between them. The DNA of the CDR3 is TGTGCCAGCAGCTTACAGCGAGGGGCCAATGAGCAGTTCTTC. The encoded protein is CASSLQRGANEQFF.